Listed here are 26 T cell receptor beta chains from one sample, sequenced in a study of T-cell memory formation after mild COVID-19. MiXCR, run by TCRdb on the 5' RACE reads, gives a single entry per CDR3 protein. This table holds under 300,000 distinct CDR3 sequences, 8.5% to 9.5% found once. Sequences were obtained from PBMCs or a T cell subset sorted from them (not recorded which). These receptors were taken from a young man who had mild COVID-19 (a few samples of this study predate the infection). Cell type and time point are not known.

This sequence joins TRBV5-1 and TRBJ1-6; D gene uncertain. The ends were cut back, 0 bases at V and 0 bases at J, with 10 bases in the middle. The CDR3 sequence is 17 residues long. CDR1 and CDR2 from the germline V gene are SGHRS and YFSETQ. The CDR3 nucleotides read TGCGCCAGCAGCTTGGAAGGGAGGCACTCCTATAATTCACCCCTCCACTTT. Translation gives CASSLEGRHSYNSPLHF.

The chain links TRBV4-1 to TRBJ2-3; 7 nucleotides align to TRBD2. Germline CDR1 MGHRA, CDR2 YSYEKL. This CDR3 contains 15 residues. J lost 1 base, V lost 1 base, and 2 bases had no gene match. The CDR3 DNA sequence: TGCGCCAGCAGCCAAGTTGCGGGGGGCACAGATACGCAGTATTTT. This translates into CASSQVAGGTDTQYF.

V and J are TRBV11-1 and TRBJ2-3, with 7 nucleotides matching TRBD1. Trimming at V came to 3 bases and at J to 2 bases, leaving 8 bases not matched to a gene. CDR1 and CDR2 (germline): SGHAT, FQDESV (reference sequence). CDR3 length equals 16 residues. CDR3 DNA sequence: TGTGCCAGCAGCTTTAGGACAGGAGCTACCACAGATACGCAGTATTTT. It encodes CASSFRTGATTDTQYF.

The DNA for the CDR3 is TGCGCCAGCAGCCAAGATGAGGGGGATCAGCCCCAGCATTTT. It codes for CASSQDEGDQPQHF. The chain has TRBV4-3 and TRBJ1-5; possible D gene TRBD1, 6 bases. Germline assignment: CDR1 LGHNA and CDR2 YSLEER. V was cut by 0 bases and J by 5 bases, with 8 bases left in between. The CDR3 length is 14 residues.

This chain joins TRBV11-2 and TRBJ2-2; no clear D. Trimming removed 0 bases at V and 4 bases at J, with 9 bases between. Germline CDR1 and CDR2: SGHAT and FQNNGV. The CDR3 sequence is 15 residues long. The CDR3 region is CASSLDPEPTGELFF. Written as DNA, the CDR3 is TGTGCCAGCAGCTTAGACCCAGAACCCACCGGGGAGCTGTTTTTT.

The chain carries TRBV29-1 and TRBJ2-3; 9 positions agree with TRBD1. Looked up from germline, CDR1 is SQVTM and CDR2 is ANQGSEA. Trimming cost V 1 base and J 4 bases; bases outside gene matches: 9. The CDR3 runs 16 residues. CDR3 in DNA: TGCAGCGTTGAAGGCGAGACAGGGGGTGATTCAGATACGCAGTATTTT. Amino acid sequence: CSVEGETGGDSDTQYF.

Ten or more counts support this clonotype. The chain recombines TRBV7-9 with TRBJ1-5; D is perhaps TRBD1 (6 bases). V was shortened by 5 bases and J by 5 bases, with 16 bases between the two germline ends. Germline lookup yields CDR1 SEHNR and CDR2 FQNEAQ (reference sequence). This CDR3 is built from 15 residues. In nucleotides, the CDR3 is TGTGCCAGCAGCCCTTTGGGGGGGCAGGATCAGCCCCAGCATTTT. Its protein is CASSPLGGQDQPQHF.

The CDR3 region is CATRWTGAGNTIYF. CDR3 nucleotides: TGTGCCACCAGATGGACAGGGGCTGGAAACACCATATATTTT. The chain has TRBV11-2 and TRBJ1-3; 9 positions agree with TRBD1. The CDR3 spans 14 residues. Germline CDR1 reads SGHAT; CDR2 reads FQNNGV. Trimming cost V 10 bases and J 2 bases; bases outside gene matches: 6.

This clonotype was detected a few times. This chain uses TRBV30 with TRBJ1-1; TRBD1 matches 7 bases. V dropped 0 bases and J dropped 3; count of bases not matched to a gene: 10. Germline assignment: CDR1 GTSNPN and CDR2 SVGIG (reference sequence). The CDR3 has 16 amino acids. CDR3 nucleotide sequence: TGTGCCTGGAGTGTAACCCATGGCAGGGGGGACACTGAAGCTTTCTTT. Protein sequence: CAWSVTHGRGDTEAFF.

This clonotype was seen repeatedly, ten times or more. This chain uses TRBV12-3 or TRBV12-4 with TRBJ1-6; TRBD1 matches at 7 bases. With V trimmed by 5 bases and J by 10 bases, 5 bases remained unmatched. There are 13 residues in the CDR3. The CDR3 is CASSNDRESPLHF. In nucleotides, the CDR3 is TGTGCCAGCAGTAATGACAGGGAATCACCCCTCCACTTT.

V gene TRBV10-3 combines with J gene TRBJ2-5; D perhaps matches TRBD2 (5 bases). This CDR3 has 15 residues. CDR1 is ENHRY, CDR2 SYGVKD, per germline. With 3 bases removed from V and 1 base from J, the gap between germline ends came to 12 bases. This CDR3 is CAISDSRASQETQYF. CDR3 DNA: TGTGCCATCAGTGATTCGCGGGCCTCCCAAGAGACCCAGTACTTC.

This clonotype was observed a few times. This chain connects TRBV2 to TRBJ2-1; D is perhaps TRBD2 (6 bases). This CDR3 has 13 amino acids. Germline values: CDR1 SNHLY, CDR2 FYNNEI. The V and J ends lost 4 bases and 7 bases respectively, with 11 bases between them. The CDR3 loop is CASSGRGGNEQFF. CDR3 sequence (DNA): TGTGCCAGCAGTGGGCGGGGAGGAAATGAGCAGTTCTTC. Complete variable domain (other parts from reference TRBV2 and TRBJ2-1): EPEVTQTPSHQVTQMGQEVILRCVPISNHLYFYWYRQILGQKVEFLVSFYNNEISEKSEIFDDQFSVERPDGSNFTLKIRSTKLEDSAMYFCASSGRGGNEQFFGPGTRLTVL.

This clonotype was observed a handful of times. The chain carries TRBV3-1 and TRBJ2-1, with D hard to call. The ends were cut back, 5 bases at V and 0 bases at J, with 11 bases in the middle. This CDR3 is built from 15 residues. CDR1 is LGHDT, CDR2 YNNKEL, per germline (reference sequence). The CDR3 loop is CASSVTPGSYNEQFF. Written as DNA, the CDR3 is TGTGCCAGCAGCGTTACGCCGGGCTCCTACAATGAGCAGTTCTTC.

V is TRBV27 and J is TRBJ2-1; perhaps D is TRBD1 or TRBD2 (5 bases each). From germline, CDR1 is MNHEY and CDR2 SMNVEV (reference sequence). This CDR3 is built from 16 residues. Between the trimmed V and J ends, which lost 2 bases and 0 bases, there was a span of 11 bases. CDR3 loop: CASSLIGTSSYNEQFF. CDR3 coding DNA: TGTGCCAGCAGTTTAATCGGGACGAGCTCCTACAATGAGCAGTTCTTC.

This clonotype was counted between two and nine times. The chain recombines TRBV7-2 with TRBJ1-4, with D possibly being TRBD1 (6 bases). The CDR3 contains 15 residues. CDR1 is SGHTA, CDR2 FQGNSA, per germline. V was clipped by 5 bases and J by 7 bases, with 17 bases between them. The CDR3 loop is CASSNQGPRGEKLFF. Here the CDR3 DNA reads TGTGCCAGCAGCAATCAGGGGCCGCGGGGTGAAAAACTGTTTTTT.

This clonotype was recorded a few times. J is TRBJ2-7 and V is TRBV12-3 or TRBV12-4; D gene uncertain. V shed 7 bases and J shed 9 bases, with 13 bases lying between them. The CDR3 loop spans 11 amino acids. The CDR3, as DNA: TGTGCCAGCAACCCTCCCACCGGGCAGTACTTC. Amino acid sequence: CASNPPTGQYF.

This chain joins TRBV7-3 and TRBJ2-3, with TRBD2 matching 7 bases. With V trimmed by 2 bases and J by 3 bases, 5 bases remained unmatched. Germline-derived CDR1 and CDR2 are SGHTA and FQGTGA. The CDR3 contains 15 residues. CDR3 region: CASSLRGVVTDTQYF. CDR3 in DNA: TGTGCCAGCAGCTTACGGGGGGTGGTTACAGATACGCAGTATTTT.

This clonotype was counted only a few times. The chain employs TRBV12-3 or TRBV12-4 and TRBJ2-5; TRBD1 matches 9 bases. The V gene end was trimmed by 6 bases and the J gene end by 3 bases; junction bases not matched to a gene: 11. This CDR3 contains 16 residues. CDR3: CASSPGQGYTEETQYF. CDR3 DNA: TGTGCCAGCAGCCCGGGACAGGGCTATACGGAAGAGACCCAGTACTTC.

This clonotype was seen a handful of times. The genes are TRBV29-1 and TRBJ2-5, with D possibly TRBD2 on 6 matching bases. This CDR3 has 14 amino acids. Looked up from germline, CDR1 is SQVTM and CDR2 is ANQGSEA. V was shortened by 3 bases and J by 3 bases, with 14 bases between the two germline ends. CDR3 in DNA: TGCAGCGTTGACGGACACTGGGAGGAAGAGACCCAGTACTTC. It specifies CSVDGHWEEETQYF.

This clonotype was observed a few times. The V call is TRBV7-8, the J call TRBJ2-1; TRBD1 agrees at 7 bases. This CDR3 region has 13 residues. After removal of 6 bases from V and 7 bases from J, the junction contained 6 bases not matched to a gene. Germline lookup yields CDR1 SGHVS and CDR2 FQNEAQ. CDR3 sequence: CASRVGGGNEQFF. The CDR3 DNA reads TGTGCCAGCAGGGTAGGGGGCGGGAATGAGCAGTTCTTC.

The chain uses TRBV10-3 and TRBJ1-4; possible D gene TRBD1, 5 bases. Trimming pared 8 bases from V and 0 bases from J, leaving 16 bases between. In germline, CDR1 is ENHRY, CDR2 SYGVKD. This CDR3 region has 16 residues. CDR3 DNA: TGTGCCATCTCAGGGCAGGAGCCTACAACTAATGAAAAACTGTTTTTT. Protein product: CAISGQEPTTNEKLFF.

V gene TRBV29-1 combines with J gene TRBJ2-7, with 8 positions matching TRBD1. Germline V gene lookup returns CDR1 SQVTM and CDR2 ANQGSEA. V shed 4 bases, J shed 0 bases, and the junction held 11 bases outside the gene matches. The CDR3 sequence is 16 residues long. CDR3 DNA: TGCAGCGTTGTCCCTTTGGGGACAGGTTACTCCTACGAGCAGTACTTC. Translation: CSVVPLGTGYSYEQYF.

This clonotype occurred many times. This rearrangement joins TRBV12-3 or TRBV12-4 to TRBJ2-7; 9 bases agree with TRBD2. Losses at the gene ends were 6 bases for V and 0 bases for J; bases not matched to a gene: 6. CDR3 length: 15 residues. CDR3 protein: CASSPSGDTSYEQYF. In nucleotides, the CDR3 is TGTGCCAGCAGCCCTAGCGGGGATACCTCCTACGAGCAGTACTTC.

This clonotype was seen at least ten times. This chain uses TRBV27 with TRBJ1-5; weak D call: TRBD1 (5 bases). Germline lookup yields CDR1 MNHEY and CDR2 SMNVEV (reference sequence). The CDR3 runs 13 residues. V was shortened by 3 bases and J by 4 bases, with 7 bases between the two germline ends. The DNA for the CDR3 is TGTGCCAGCAGTTTTGGGGGAAATCAGCCCCAGCATTTT. Residues: CASSFGGNQPQHF.

Ten or more counts support this clonotype. The J gene is TRBJ2-1, the V gene TRBV5-1, with 11 bases identical to TRBD1. The germline gives CDR1 SGHRS, CDR2 YFSETQ. This CDR3 has 15 residues. V shed 4 bases and J 8 bases; nucleotides not matched to a gene: 8. In DNA, the CDR3 is TGCGCCAGCAGCCCCGGAGGACAGGGGGCCTATGAGCAGTTCTTC. Its protein is CASSPGGQGAYEQFF.

This chain uses TRBV9 with TRBJ2-6; the match to TRBD1 covers 7 bases. The CDR3 has 18 amino acids. Trimming cost V 4 bases and J 1 base; bases outside gene matches: 11. Looked up from germline, CDR1 is SGDLS and CDR2 is YYNGEE. For the CDR3, the DNA is TGTGCCAGCAGCCCCCGACAGGGAGTCACTTCTGGGGCCAACGTCCTGACTTTC. Amino acid sequence: CASSPRQGVTSGANVLTF. The full variable domain, rest sourced from reference TRBV9 and TRBJ2-6, is DSGVTQTPKHLITATGQRVTLRCSPRSGDLSVYWYQQSLDQGLQFLIQYYNGEERAKGNILERFSAQQFPDLHSELNLSSLELGDSALYFCASSPRQGVTSGANVLTFGAGSRLTVL.